A single sample is the source of the 11 T cell receptor beta chains below, sequenced in a study of post-analysis software for immune sequencing data. Study outcomes and limitations: Controls showed lower frequencies than patients for 5 or 6 TRBV segments, and TRBV5-6, TRBV5-1 and TRBV20-1 were among these.

Their antigens are not known. Prepared libraries of TCR beta cDNA carried unique molecular identifiers. TCRdb called the PCR reads again in MiXCR, with one record for every CDR3 protein. The sample has about 820,000 distinct CDR3 sequences, roughly half seen once; the top ten hold over 4%. The sequenced sample was blood. The receptors were gathered from a girl aged 5 to 17 with multiple sclerosis.

The chain links TRBV6-5 to TRBJ2-5; weak D call: TRBD2 (6 bases). Trimming cost V 7 bases and J 4 bases, with 13 bases left between them. This CDR3 has 13 residues. Germline V gene data show CDR1 as MNHEY and CDR2 as SVGAGI. CDR3 loop: CASTSGGRETQYF. CDR3 DNA sequence: TGTGCCAGCACCTCCGGGGGACGAGAGACCCAGTACTTC.

This chain's CDR3 is CSARPGVGNQPQHF. In DNA, the CDR3 is TGCAGTGCTAGACCCGGGGTGGGGAATCAGCCCCAGCATTTT. The chain employs TRBV20-1 and TRBJ1-5, with no clear D. V gave up 2 bases and J gave up 4 bases, with 12 bases separating them. Germline V gene data show CDR1 as DFQATT and CDR2 as SNEGSKA (reference sequence). The CDR3 loop spans 14 amino acids.

This clonotype was recorded a few times. V usage is TRBV2 and J usage is TRBJ2-1; D is uncertain. Between the trimmed V and J ends, which lost 4 bases and 7 bases, there was a span of 8 bases. The CDR3 is made up of 12 amino acids. Germline-derived CDR1 and CDR2 are SNHLY and FYNNEI. The CDR3, as DNA: TGTGCCAGCAGTGTCACGGTGAATGAGCAGTTCTTC. Protein sequence: CASSVTVNEQFF.

In this sample, this clonotype turned up once. The chain has TRBV3-1 and TRBJ2-1, with a tentative D call TRBD1 (6 bases). The V gene lost 8 bases and the J gene lost 0 bases, with 8 bases spanning the gap. CDR3 length: 13 amino acids. Germline loops: CDR1 LGHDT, CDR2 YNNKEL (reference sequence). CDR3 coding DNA: TGTGCCAGCGGACAGAACTCCTACAATGAGCAGTTCTTC. Protein: CASGQNSYNEQFF.

The chain uses TRBV6-1 and TRBJ1-2; D possibly corresponds to TRBD1 (5 bases). This CDR3 has 12 residues. V gave up 6 bases and J gave up 8 bases, with 13 bases separating them. The germline CDR1 and CDR2 sequences are MNHNS and SASEGT. CDR3 residues: CASRVTVGGYTF. The CDR3 DNA sequence: TGTGCCAGCAGGGTGACAGTCGGGGGCTACACCTTC.

This clonotype was found once. This chain connects TRBV20-1 to TRBJ1-4; maybe TRBD1 (6 bases). V lost 6 bases and J lost 6, with 14 bases in between. The germline V gene encodes CDR1 DFQATT and CDR2 SNEGSKA (reference sequence). The CDR3 is 13 amino acids. In DNA form, the CDR3 reads TGCAGTGCAGCGACAGGCCCCGATGAAAAACTGTTTTTT. Translation gives CSAATGPDEKLFF.

The rearrangement joins TRBV25-1 to TRBJ2-3; no definite D call. V was trimmed by 3 bases and J by 3 bases, leaving 10 bases between them. The CDR3 totals 14 residues. Germline V CDR1 and CDR2: MGHDK, SYGVNS. CDR3 amino acids: CASSDGQVTDTQYF. CDR3 nucleotide sequence: TGTGCCAGCAGTGATGGCCAGGTGACAGATACGCAGTATTTT.

CDR3 in amino acids: CSVGFATGDQPQHF. The CDR3, as DNA: TGCAGCGTTGGGTTCGCCACGGGGGATCAGCCCCAGCATTTT. The J gene is TRBJ1-5, the V gene TRBV29-1, with D possibly being TRBD1 (5 bases). Germline values: CDR1 SQVTM, CDR2 ANQGSEA. V was shortened by 4 bases and J by 5 bases, with 15 bases between the two germline ends. The CDR3 has 14 residues.

The sample holds a few counts of this clonotype. V and J are TRBV4-1 and TRBJ2-5; TRBD1 aligns across 9 bases. This CDR3 comprises 16 residues. The J segment lost 3 bases and the V segment lost 2 bases, leaving 7 bases of the junction unmatched. CDR1 is MGHRA, CDR2 YSYEKL, per germline. Here the CDR3 reads CASSQSAGQGEETQYF. CDR3 coding DNA: TGCGCCAGCAGCCAAAGCGCGGGACAGGGAGAAGAGACCCAGTACTTC.

The chain couples TRBV20-1 to TRBJ2-3, with 8 positions matching TRBD1. CDR3 length: 14 amino acids. CDR1 is DFQATT, CDR2 SNEGSKA, per germline (reference sequence). Trimming removed 5 bases from V and 3 bases from J; junction bases left unmatched: 7. The DNA of the CDR3 is TGCAGTGCTCCACGACAGGGGAAAACAGATACGCAGTATTTT. It encodes CSAPRQGKTDTQYF.

This clonotype came up a few times. This chain connects TRBV27 to TRBJ1-2; the D is unclear. There are 11 residues in the CDR3. In germline, CDR1 is MNHEY, CDR2 SMNVEV (reference sequence). The V end was cut by 2 bases, the J end by 6 bases, with 4 bases between. CDR3 residues: CASSLKDGYTF. CDR3 in DNA: TGTGCCAGCAGTTTAAAAGATGGCTACACCTTC.